This is a list of T cell receptor beta chains from one sample in a study of blood T cells in healthy people across ages. TCRdb analysed the 5' RACE reads with MiXCR anew, one entry per CDR3 protein. The table records some 930,000 distinct CDR3 sequences, around 29% of them present only once. These sequences were also reported in another study, on T cells of mothers and their children.

The specimen was blood. The source of these receptors is a woman between 40 and 50 years old in good health. Each CDR3 is given with its conserved first and last residue. D genes are given only for firm matches. Clone size is given for some rows only: seen once, a few or many times, or a class if the clone is expanded.

-	TRBV20-1	TRBJ2-7	TRBD2	TGCAGTGCTAGAGAAGGAGCGGGGGGCTTCGACGAGCAGTACTTC	CSAREGAGGFDEQYF
few	TRBV4-2	TRBJ2-1	TRBD2	TGTGCCAGCAGCCTAACGACTAGCGGGGGATTCAATGAGCAGTTCTTC	CASSLTTSGGFNEQFF
-	TRBV28	TRBJ1-5	-	TGTGCCAGCGGTTTATTTGGGGGGGCACGACAGCCCCAGCATTTT	CASGLFGGARQPQHF
many	TRBV27	TRBJ1-2	-	TGTGCCAGCAGCTGGCCCCCTCCAGGGTCTGGGGGCTACACCTTC	CASSWPPPGSGGYTF
-	TRBV4-2	TRBJ2-7	TRBD1	TGTGCCAGCAGCCAAGGAGGGACAGGGGGTGGGGAGCAGTACTTC	CASSQGGTGGGEQYF
many	TRBV6-6	TRBJ2-1	TRBD2	TGTGCCAGCAATCTAGCGGGGGAAAGCTCCTACAATGAGCAGTTCTTC	CASNLAGESSYNEQFF
few	TRBV20-1	TRBJ1-5	-	TGCAGTGCTAGAAATTCCCAGGGAAGTTTGAGCAATCAGCCCCAGCATTTT	CSARNSQGSLSNQPQHF
-	TRBV28	TRBJ2-7	TRBD2	TGTGCCAGCAGAATTACTAGCGGGGGGGCCAGGTCCGAGCAGTACTTC	CASRITSGGARSEQYF
few	TRBV6-1	TRBJ2-3	TRBD2	TGTGCCAGCAGTTCGGTCGGGGGGGCCCGGGGAGATACGCAGTATTTT	CASSSVGGARGDTQYF
many	TRBV5-1	TRBJ2-7	TRBD1	TGCGCCAGCAGCTCAAATACAGGGGTTGAGCAGTACTTC	CASSSNTGVEQYF
-	TRBV7-2	TRBJ1-5	TRBD1	TGTGCCAGCATGGGACAGGGTCACTCGGCCCAGCATTTT	CASMGQGHSAQHF
-	TRBV3-1	TRBJ1-5	-	TGTGCCAGCACACCGGGTTATAGCAATCAGCCCCAGCATTTT	CASTPGYSNQPQHF
-	TRBV27	TRBJ2-7	-	TGTGCCAGCAGTTTGAAGCCGGCCTACGAGCAGTACTTC	CASSLKPAYEQYF
few	TRBV6-1	TRBJ2-5	TRBD2	TGTGCCAGCAGTGCCTATGGGCGGGGGGATCAAGAGACCCAGTACTTC	CASSAYGRGDQETQYF
once	TRBV6-6	TRBJ2-1	-	TGTGCCAGCAGTGATGGACCGGACTACAATGAGCAGTTCTTC	CASSDGPDYNEQFF
-	TRBV29-1	TRBJ2-1	TRBD1	TGCAGCGTTGGGGGGGAGGTGGACAGGGGGCTATACAATGAGCAGTTCTTC	CSVGGEVDRGLYNEQFF
-	TRBV28	TRBJ2-7	-	TGTGCCAGCAGCCGCGCCGGGAGCTACGAGCAGTACTTC	CASSRAGSYEQYF
few	TRBV5-1	TRBJ1-3	-	TGCGCCAGTACTACAGGGCGGTCGGGCACCATATATTTT	CASTTGRSGTIYF
-	TRBV20-1	TRBJ2-3	-	TGCAGTGCTAGAGATTCCTCGGCAGATTTCACAGATACGCAGTATTTT	CSARDSSADFTDTQYF
few	TRBV12-3/TRBV12-4	TRBJ2-5	TRBD2	TGTGCCAGCGGTCAGCGGGGGGCCCCCGAGACCCAGTACTTC	CASGQRGAPETQYF
few	TRBV29-1	TRBJ1-2	-	TGCAGCGTGAACTCGAGGGGGAATCCCAACTATGGCTACACCTTC	CSVNSRGNPNYGYTF
few	TRBV7-2	TRBJ2-4	TRBD2	TGTGCCAGCAGACTCAAGCGGGGGGGGGACAATGAGCAGTACTTC	CASRLKRGGDNEQYF
-	TRBV28	TRBJ2-7	-	TGTGCCAGCAGAATCGGATTCCGAGAGTCCTACGAGCAGTACTTC	CASRIGFRESYEQYF
-	TRBV4-2	TRBJ1-1	-	TGTGCCAGCAGCCAGGAGCAGGGGAGCACTGAAGCTTTCTTT	CASSQEQGSTEAFF
many	TRBV7-2	TRBJ1-2	-	TGTGCCAGCAGCTCCTACCGGGACAACTATGGCTACACCTTC	CASSSYRDNYGYTF
-	TRBV18	TRBJ2-5	TRBD1	TGTGCCAGCTCACCACCTGCGACAGGGGGCGCAGGGACCCAGTACTTC	CASSPPATGGAGTQYF
few	TRBV5-1	TRBJ2-3	-	TGCGCCACCACAGTCAGAGATACGCAGTATTTT	CATTVRDTQYF
-	TRBV27	TRBJ2-3	TRBD2	TGTGCCAGCAGTTTTATAACTAGCGGGGGCCCACAGAACACAGATACGCAGTATTTT	CASSFITSGGPQNTDTQYF
-	TRBV29-1	TRBJ2-3	-	TGCGGCGGCGGTACAGATACGCAGTATTTT	CGGGTDTQYF
-	TRBV5-1	TRBJ2-5	-	TGCGCCAGCACCATAGATGTTCAGGGGATGGAGCAGTACTTC	CASTIDVQGMEQYF
few	TRBV2	TRBJ2-1	TRBD2	TGTGCCAGCAGTCTGACTAGCGGGAGGGCCAGTGAGCAGTTCTTC	CASSLTSGRASEQFF
-	TRBV2	TRBJ2-5	-	TGTGCCAGCAGTACCCGGTCGGAGACCCAGTACTTC	CASSTRSETQYF
few	TRBV2	TRBJ2-7	-	TGTGCCAGCAGTATATGGAGCAACGAGCAGTACTTC	CASSIWSNEQYF
-	TRBV5-1	TRBJ2-3	TRBD1	TGCGCCAGCAGCTTGGCCGGGACAGGGGGTGGAGATACGCAGTATTTT	CASSLAGTGGGDTQYF
many	TRBV5-1	TRBJ2-5	-	TGCGCCAGCAGCTCCCCAAGCGTTGGTGTCCAAGAGACCCAGTACTTC	CASSSPSVGVQETQYF
few	TRBV12-3/TRBV12-4	TRBJ1-2	-	TGTGCCAGCAGATACGGAGTTAACTATGGCTACACCTTC	CASRYGVNYGYTF
-	TRBV5-1	TRBJ1-1	-	TGCGCCAGCAGCTTGAATGTTTTCGACACTGAAGCTTTCTTT	CASSLNVFDTEAFF
-	TRBV20-1	TRBJ2-2	-	TGCAGTGCTTGGGGTCCCCCTAGCCTGAACACCGGGGAGCTGTTTTTT	CSAWGPPSLNTGELFF
-	TRBV7-2	TRBJ2-5	-	TGTGCCAGCAGCTTAGCGCCGGACAGACAAGAGACCCAGTACTTC	CASSLAPDRQETQYF
-	TRBV18	TRBJ2-7	TRBD1	TGTGCCAGCTCACCGGGGACAGGGGACAACGAGCAGTACTTC	CASSPGTGDNEQYF
-	TRBV6-1	TRBJ1-5	-	TGTGCCAGCAGTTCCCTTCAGCCCAATCAGCCCCAGCATTTT	CASSSLQPNQPQHF
-	TRBV30	TRBJ1-1	TRBD1	TGTGCCTGGAGCGACAGGGGAAACACTGAAGCTTTCTTT	CAWSDRGNTEAFF
-	TRBV7-2	TRBJ1-1	-	TGTGCCAGCAGTTCGAACGGGGGCCTGAACACTGAAGCTTTCTTT	CASSSNGGLNTEAFF
many	TRBV4-1	TRBJ2-5	-	TGCGCCAGCAGCCTCGTGGGACTTGAAGAGACCCAGTACTTC	CASSLVGLEETQYF
-	TRBV5-1	TRBJ2-7	TRBD2	TGCGCCAGCAGCATGACTAGCGGGGGGTACAATGAGCAGTACTTC	CASSMTSGGYNEQYF
few	TRBV3-1	TRBJ1-1	TRBD1	TGTGCCAGCAGCCACTTAGGGACAGGGGGCACTGAAGCTTTCTTT	CASSHLGTGGTEAFF
-	TRBV21-1	TRBJ1-1	-	TGTGCCAGCAGCAAAGGTCGGGACGTCCTGAGCACTGAAGCTTTCTTT	CASSKGRDVLSTEAFF
-	TRBV4-2	TRBJ2-3	-	TGTGCCAGCAGCCCCACACGGAGCAGCACAGATACGCAGTATTTT	CASSPTRSSTDTQYF
-	TRBV7-2	TRBJ1-2	-	TGTGCCAGCAGCTTGCGGGGCCGGTATGGCTACACCTTC	CASSLRGRYGYTF